The present T cell receptor beta chain was sequenced within a study of blood T cells in healthy people across ages. Through a sample-barcoded 5' primer and a J-beta primer mix, a second PCR was run for roughly 7 to 12 cycles. MiXCR, run by TCRdb on the 5' RACE reads, gives a single entry per CDR3 protein. Of about 1,500,000 distinct CDR3 sequences listed, roughly 40% are singletons. The germline V gene has CDR1 SGHTA and CDR2 FQGNSA. CDR3 length: 12 amino acids. V gave up 2 bases and J gave up 10 bases, with 6 bases separating them. Sequenced input: blood. The V and J genes are TRBV7-2 and TRBJ1-6; D is unresolved. The receptor comes from a woman in her late teens or twenties in good health. The DNA of the CDR3 is TGTGCCAGCAGCTTAACGGCCTCACCCCTCCACTTT. As protein: CASSLTASPLHF.